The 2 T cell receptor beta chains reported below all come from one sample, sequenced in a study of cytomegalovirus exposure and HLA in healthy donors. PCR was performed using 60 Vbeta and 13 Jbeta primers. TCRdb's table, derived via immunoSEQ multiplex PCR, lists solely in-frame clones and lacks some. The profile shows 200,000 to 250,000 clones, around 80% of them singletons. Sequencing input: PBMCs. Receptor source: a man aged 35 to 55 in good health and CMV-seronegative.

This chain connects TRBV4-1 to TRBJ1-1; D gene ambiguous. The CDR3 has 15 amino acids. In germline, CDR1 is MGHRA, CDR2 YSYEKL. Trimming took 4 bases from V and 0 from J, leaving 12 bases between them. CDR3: CASSLLGVMNTEAFF. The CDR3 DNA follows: TGCGCCAGCAGCCTCCTAGGCGTTATGAACACTGAAGCTTTCTTT.

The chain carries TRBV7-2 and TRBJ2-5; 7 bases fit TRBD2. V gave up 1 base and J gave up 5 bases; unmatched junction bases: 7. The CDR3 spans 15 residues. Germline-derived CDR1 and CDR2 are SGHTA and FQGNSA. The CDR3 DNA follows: TGTGCCAGCAGCTTAGGGGCGGGGGTTCAGGAGACCCAGTACTTC. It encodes CASSLGAGVQETQYF.